What follows are 7 T cell receptor beta chains derived from one specimen sequenced in a study of OX40 agonist ivuxolimab in advanced cancers. Only in-frame clones appear in the TCRdb table, and some are missing; sequencing was by immunoSEQ multiplex PCR. Seen here are fewer than 100,000 clones, about 80% observed once, and the top ten hold over 1.1%. Here the sequenced sample was CD4+ or CD8+ T cells sorted from blood, taken in a trial of the OX40 agonist ivuxolimab. Every receptor here comes from an adult with an advanced solid tumor such as melanoma, head and neck, liver or kidney cancer.

The chain combines TRBV28 with TRBJ1-5; 9 bases are a match to TRBD1. V was pared by 3 bases and J by 7 bases, with 4 bases of the junction left unmatched. The CDR3 totals 14 residues. CDR1 MDHEN and CDR2 SYDVKM come from the germline V gene. The DNA of the CDR3 is TGTGCCAGCAGTTTCGGGACAGGGATACAGCCCCAGCATTTT. Protein sequence: CASSFGTGIQPQHF.

The chain combines TRBV6-5 with TRBJ1-1; TRBD1 aligns across 10 bases. There are 14 residues in the CDR3. With 7 bases clipped from V and 5 bases from J, the junction kept 7 bases outside the gene matches. Germline V CDR1 and CDR2: MNHEY, SVGAGI. The CDR3: CASKRTGGGTEAFF. CDR3 nucleotide sequence: TGTGCCAGCAAGAGGACAGGGGGAGGGACTGAAGCTTTCTTT.

The chain recombines TRBV6-1 with TRBJ1-5; no clear D. Germline values: CDR1 MNHNS, CDR2 SASEGT. The ends were cut back, 3 bases at V and 1 base at J, with 7 bases in the middle. This CDR3 has 14 amino acids. The CDR3 coding sequence is TGTGCCAGCAGTGATTCAAGAAGCAATCAGCCCCAGCATTTT. Its protein product is CASSDSRSNQPQHF.

J is TRBJ1-4 and V is TRBV7-2, with TRBD1 identical over 10 bases. Per the germline V gene, CDR1 is SGHTA and CDR2 is FQGNSA. Germline trimming cut 5 bases from V and 7 bases from J; bases unmatched to any gene: 4. The length of the CDR3 is 14 residues. CDR3 loop: CASSPRQGAEKLFF. The CDR3 DNA is TGTGCCAGCAGCCCCAGACAGGGGGCTGAAAAACTGTTTTTT.

The genes are TRBV7-2 and TRBJ2-7; TRBD2 might be the D (5 bases). The CDR3 is made up of 13 amino acids. The V end lost 4 bases, the J end lost 4 bases, and 11 bases lay between the germline ends. Per germline, CDR1 SGHTA and CDR2 FQGNSA. The CDR3 nucleotides are TGTGCCAGCAGCTCCACTAGTCAGTACGAGCAGTACTTC. It is translated as CASSSTSQYEQYF.

CDR3 nucleotides: TGTGCCAGCTCCCGGGGGGAAGGAGAATACGAGCAGTACTTC. Translating it yields CASSRGEGEYEQYF. This chain connects TRBV18 to TRBJ2-7; 7 bases line up with TRBD2. The V and J ends lost 6 bases and 4 bases, in that order; junction bases with no gene match: 9. The CDR3 totals 14 residues. Germline V gene sequence: CDR1 KGHSH, CDR2 LQKENI.

The chain uses TRBV9 and TRBJ2-1; D is ambiguous. Trimming removed 0 bases at V and 0 bases at J, with 10 bases between. This CDR3 spans 16 amino acids. Germline V CDR1 and CDR2: SGDLS, YYNGEE. The CDR3 sequence is CASSVETHSSYNEQFF. As DNA, the CDR3 is TGTGCCAGCAGCGTAGAGACACACAGCTCCTACAATGAGCAGTTCTTC. Full variable domain (rest looked up from reference TRBV9 and TRBJ2-1): DSGVTQTPKHLITATGQRVTLRCSPRSGDLSVYWYQQSLDQGLQFLIQYYNGEERAKGNILERFSAQQFPDLHSELNLSSLELGDSALYFCASSVETHSSYNEQFFGPGTRLTVL.